The 19 T cell receptor beta chains below all came from one sample that was sequenced in a study of T cell responses to AZD1222 COVID-19 vaccine. Some clones are missing from TCRdb's copy, which holds only in-frame ones; the method was immunoSEQ multiplex PCR. Of 180,000 or so clones listed, under 95% are singletons. The source material was peripheral blood, sampled 28 days after the second AZD1222 dose. The source is an adult who received the AZD1222 COVID-19 vaccine.

The rearrangement uses TRBV7-9 and TRBJ2-3; D not certain. V was trimmed by 2 bases and J by 2 bases, leaving 5 bases between them. Per the germline V gene, CDR1 is SEHNR and CDR2 is FQNEAQ (reference sequence). The CDR3 length is 13 residues. The CDR3 DNA follows: TGTGCCAGCAGCTTACGAAACACAGATACGCAGTATTTT. Translation gives CASSLRNTDTQYF.

The chain joins TRBV6-2 or TRBV6-3 to TRBJ1-5, with a weak D call TRBD1 (5 bases). Looked up from germline, CDR1 is MNHEY and CDR2 is SVGEGT. CDR3 length equals 16 residues. The V and J ends lost 0 bases and 1 base respectively, with 10 bases between them. The CDR3 here is CASSYSTRASNQPQHF. DNA for the CDR3: TGTGCCAGCAGTTACTCGACCAGGGCAAGCAATCAGCCCCAGCATTTT.

This clone was found once. This chain's CDR3 is CASNPVGYTEAFF. The CDR3 coding sequence is TGTGCCAGCAACCCAGTAGGGTACACTGAAGCTTTCTTT. The chain combines TRBV7-2 with TRBJ1-1; no definite D call. Germline lookup yields CDR1 SGHTA and CDR2 FQGNSA. This CDR3 spans 13 amino acids. With 7 bases removed from V and 3 bases from J, the gap between germline ends came to 12 bases. Complete variable domain (other parts from reference TRBV7-2 and TRBJ1-1): GAGVSQSPSNKVTEKGKDVELRCDPISGHTALYWYRQSLGQGLEFLIYFQGNSAPDKSGLPSDRFSAERTGGSVSTLTIQRTQQEDSAVYLCASNPVGYTEAFFGQGTRLTVV.

J is TRBJ2-3 and V is TRBV3-1 (or the pseudogene TRBV3-2), with no clear D. From germline, CDR1 is LGHDT and CDR2 YNNKEL (reference sequence). V was clipped by 4 bases and J by 4 bases, with 6 bases between them. The CDR3 contains 12 residues. The CDR3: CASSPRPDTQYF. DNA for the CDR3: TGTGCCAGCAGCCCCCGGCCAGATACGCAGTATTTT.

The rearrangement uses TRBV14 and TRBJ2-3; D gene uncertain. With 1 base removed from V and 2 bases from J, the gap between germline ends came to 10 bases. The CDR3 has 15 amino acids. The V gene's germline CDR1 is SGHDN and CDR2 FVKESK. The chain's CDR3 is CASSQGYSYTDTQYF. CDR3 DNA: TGTGCCAGCAGCCAAGGATACAGCTACACAGATACGCAGTATTTT.

The chain is built from TRBV11-2 and TRBJ1-6; D is possibly TRBD1 (6 bases). The CDR3 has 14 residues. The ends were cut back, 1 base at V and 5 bases at J, with 6 bases in the middle. In germline, CDR1 is SGHAT, CDR2 FQNNGV. The CDR3 sequence: CASSLAGDNSPLHF. Here the CDR3 DNA reads TGTGCCAGCAGCTTAGCAGGGGATAATTCACCCCTCCACTTT.

V gene TRBV7-9 combines with J gene TRBJ1-2; 11 bases align to TRBD1. The CDR3 has 14 residues. In germline, CDR1 is SEHNR, CDR2 FQNEAQ (reference sequence). V trimming: 5 bases; J trimming: 6 bases; junction bases outside the gene matches: 5. CDR3 sequence: CASSTGQGANGYTF. CDR3 DNA: TGTGCCAGCAGCACTGGACAGGGGGCGAATGGCTACACCTTC. The full variable domain, with the rest looked up from reference TRBV7-9 and TRBJ1-2, is DTGVSQNPRHKITKRGQNVTFRCDPISEHNRLYWYRQTLGQGPEFLTYFQNEAQLEKSRLLSDRFSAERPKGSFSTLEIQRTEQGDSAMYLCASSTGQGANGYTFGSGTRLTVV.

This chain connects TRBV19 to TRBJ1-4; D is unclear. The V gene lost 5 bases and the J gene lost 6 bases, with 25 bases spanning the gap. This CDR3 has 18 amino acids. CDR1 LNHDA and CDR2 SQIVND come from the germline V gene (reference sequence). The CDR3 reads CASSLDPTVRGLYEKLFF. The CDR3 coding sequence is TGTGCCAGTAGTCTCGACCCTACCGTTAGAGGGCTTTATGAAAAACTGTTTTTT.

The chain's CDR3 is CATSARDTSYEQYF. CDR3 nucleotide sequence: TGTGCCACCAGCGCGCGGGACACCTCCTACGAGCAGTACTTC. The chain links TRBV15 to TRBJ2-7; D may match TRBD1 or TRBD2 (6 bases each). In germline, CDR1 is LNHNV, CDR2 YYDKDF (reference sequence). The CDR3 extends over 14 amino acids. Deletions cut 5 bases from V and 0 bases from J, with 11 bases between.

The rearrangement links TRBV9 to TRBJ2-1; D perhaps matches TRBD1 (5 bases). Germline V lookup: CDR1 SGDLS, CDR2 YYNGEE. The CDR3 sequence is 17 residues long. The V end lost 4 bases, the J end lost 9 bases, and 26 bases lay between the germline ends. CDR3: CASSNLPDTSVRVEQFF. The CDR3 region has the DNA TGTGCCAGCAGCAACCTACCGGACACGTCTGTTAGGGTTGAGCAGTTCTTC.

The V gene is TRBV7-9, the J gene TRBJ2-2, with D hard to call. The CDR3 is made up of 14 amino acids. Germline lookup yields CDR1 SEHNR and CDR2 FQNEAQ (reference sequence). Trimming cost V 5 bases and J 6 bases, with 13 bases left between them. As DNA, the CDR3 is TGTGCCAGCAGCCCTGGCCTTACCGCCGGGGAGCTGTTTTTT. Translating it yields CASSPGLTAGELFF. The whole variable domain, remainder taken from reference TRBV7-9 and TRBJ2-2, is DTGVSQNPRHKITKRGQNVTFRCDPISEHNRLYWYRQTLGQGPEFLTYFQNEAQLEKSRLLSDRFSAERPKGSFSTLEIQRTEQGDSAMYLCASSPGLTAGELFFGEGSRLTVL.

J is TRBJ1-1 and V is TRBV7-9; 10 nucleotides match TRBD1. Looked up from germline, CDR1 is SEHNR and CDR2 is FQNEAQ (reference sequence). The CDR3 contains 16 residues. With V trimmed by 1 base and J by 7 bases, 9 bases remained unmatched. The CDR3 is CASSLGDRGYQSEAFF. DNA of the CDR3: TGTGCCAGCAGCTTAGGGGACAGGGGTTATCAGAGTGAAGCTTTCTTT.

This clone was counted once. The chain joins TRBV28 to TRBJ1-1; D uncertain. Germline CDR1 reads MDHEN; CDR2 reads SYDVKM. The V gene lost 1 base and the J gene lost 7 bases, with 10 bases spanning the gap. The CDR3 is 13 residues long. As DNA, the CDR3 is TGTGCCAGCAGTTTATTAGACCGGGGTGAAGCTTTCTTT. As protein: CASSLLDRGEAFF.

DNA of the CDR3: TGTGCAAGTCCACCCGCGGGGCGTCAAGAGACCCAGTACTTC. It is translated as CASPPAGRQETQYF. The chain carries TRBV12-2 and TRBJ2-5; the D call of TRBD2 is as the table states it, not checked on the DNA. TRBV12-2 is annotated as a pseudogene. The CDR3 has 14 amino acids.

The chain uses TRBV14 and TRBJ1-1, with a weak D call TRBD1 (5 bases). This CDR3 is 14 amino acids long. Germline assignment: CDR1 SGHDN and CDR2 FVKESK. Trimming shortened V by 4 bases and J by 7 bases, and 16 bases separated the two germline ends. This chain's CDR3 is CASSLMRGLSEAFF. DNA for the CDR3: TGTGCCAGCAGCCTCATGCGGGGGTTAAGTGAAGCTTTCTTT.

This rearrangement joins TRBV4-2 to TRBJ1-1, with 7 bases aligning to TRBD1. The CDR3 extends over 18 amino acids. Germline V gives CDR1 LGHNA, CDR2 YNFKEQ. The V gene end was trimmed by 1 base and the J gene end by 4 bases; junction bases not matched to a gene: 15. CDR3 nucleotides: TGTGCCAGCAGCCAAGTTACAGACAGGGACCTTTTAGCCACTGAAGCTTTCTTT. Translated, it gives CASSQVTDRDLLATEAFF.

V and J are TRBV9 and TRBJ2-2; 7 nucleotides line up with TRBD1. Per germline, CDR1 SGDLS and CDR2 YYNGEE. Trimming took 0 bases from V and 3 from J; bases not matched to a gene: 2. This CDR3 comprises 15 residues. CDR3 residues: CASSVAGTDTGELFF. CDR3 DNA: TGTGCCAGCAGCGTAGCCGGGACAGACACCGGGGAGCTGTTTTTT.

The chain recombines TRBV18 with TRBJ2-2; D perhaps matches TRBD2 (6 bases). Trimming shortened V by 3 bases and J by 0 bases, and 8 bases separated the two germline ends. Germline assignment: CDR1 KGHSH and CDR2 LQKENI. The CDR3 runs 15 residues. CDR3: CASSPREANTGELFF. For the CDR3, the DNA is TGTGCCAGCTCACCCAGGGAGGCGAACACCGGGGAGCTGTTTTTT.

V gene TRBV4-3 combines with J gene TRBJ2-1; D is possibly TRBD2 (6 bases). The V and J ends lost 0 bases and 3 bases respectively, with 18 bases between them. This CDR3 contains 18 residues. Per germline, CDR1 LGHNA and CDR2 YSLEER. CDR3 amino acids: CASSQDPTNSGLYNEQFF. The CDR3 nucleotides read TGCGCCAGCAGCCAAGACCCAACGAATAGCGGCCTCTACAATGAGCAGTTCTTC.